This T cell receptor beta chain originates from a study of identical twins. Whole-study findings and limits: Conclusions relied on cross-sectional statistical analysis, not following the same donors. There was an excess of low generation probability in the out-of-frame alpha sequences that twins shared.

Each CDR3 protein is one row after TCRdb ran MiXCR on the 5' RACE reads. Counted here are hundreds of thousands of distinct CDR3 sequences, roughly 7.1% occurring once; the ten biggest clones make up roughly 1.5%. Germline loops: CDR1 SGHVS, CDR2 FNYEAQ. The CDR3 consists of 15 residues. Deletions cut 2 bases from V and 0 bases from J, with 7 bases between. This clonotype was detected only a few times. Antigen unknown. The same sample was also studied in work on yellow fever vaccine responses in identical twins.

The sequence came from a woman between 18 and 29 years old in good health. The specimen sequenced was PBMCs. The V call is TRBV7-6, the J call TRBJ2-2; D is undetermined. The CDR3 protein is CASSLQESNTGELFF. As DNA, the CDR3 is TGTGCCAGCAGCTTACAGGAATCGAACACCGGGGAGCTGTTTTTT.